This record covers a single T cell receptor beta chain. A few counts support this clone. Its target antigen remains unknown. No much larger clone is present one base from it, and per-base qualities are unavailable. Other DNA sequences from this sample encode an identical CDR3 as well. The High Capacity cDNA Reverse Transcription Kit was used to reverse transcribe all of the isolated RNA, meaning that expressed TCRB transcripts were what got sequenced. Deep immunoSEQ sequencing was performed on naive, central memory and regulatory T cell samples, with an average of approximately 3.9 million total reads per sample. Sorted cells were lysed in RLT buffer, and RNA was extracted using DNase-treated RNeasy Micro or Mini kits according to cell number. Each cell subset was processed on its own to prevent cross-contamination, while patient and healthy donor samples were processed together. Using the immunoSEQ multiplex PCR, TCRB sequences were amplified from cDNA into 87-bp fragments spanning the CDR3 region. Sequencing of the amplicons was performed on the Illumina HiSeq platform. The authors processed their data as follows. Synthetic template baselines were used to correct PCR bias computationally, reads within Hamming distance 2 were collapsed together, and singletons that could not be merged were discarded. Reads were aligned against IMGT so that V, D and J genes, CDR3 length and insertions or deletions at six rearrangement sites could be assigned. Within each subset, clonotype counts were normalized to the number of sorted cells before true diversity and Gini coefficients were calculated with the tcR R package. The overlap coefficient, calculated on TCRB nucleotide sequences, was used to measure repertoire sharing. Drawn from immuneACCESS, this table holds only the in-frame rearrangements with V and J called that TCRdb kept. Clones are partly lost; checked studies trace under half to an unresolved V gene and leave the rest unexplained. D and trimming come from the DNA, and the V and J calls and clone size come from that table. Across this sample there are over 300,000 clones, with 6.5% to 10% seen only once. The ten top clones hold more than 0.4% of the sample.

The sample comes from a study of beta chain features in type 1 diabetes listed by TCRdb under 2018. The study in broad terms: No differences in mean age, gender distribution, total cell number or subset yield were found between patients and healthy donors. The study compared TCRB repertoires of sorted circulating CD4+ T cell subsets between recently diagnosed type 1 diabetes patients and matched healthy donors. Naive and central memory subsets were obtained from all 30 or so donors, but regulatory and stem cell-like memory subsets were isolated from only 8 patients and roughly eight healthy donors. A total of approximately 100,000,000 sorted cells were examined across all samples, and the number of cells per subset was strongly correlated with RNA yield. What the study reported, not specific to this receptor: Naive, central memory and regulatory TCRB repertoires appeared more similar among patients than among healthy donors. PCR may preferentially amplify shorter templates, but because patient and control samples were amplified and corrected together, any resulting skew would affect both groups equally. Type 1 diabetes patients showed a moderate but significant shortening of TCRB CDR3 length in all four CD4+ subsets. At VDJ recombination sites, patients with type 1 diabetes made fewer insertions and deleted more nucleotides, a pattern implying thymic rearrangement abnormalities. Because cDNA rather than genomic DNA was sequenced, highly expressing activated cells could have been over-represented, although no difference in activation and CD3 levels was found between groups. Because small numbers of individuals were included in the HLA sub-analyses, any influence of HLA type on TCRB rearrangement was left unresolved.

Trimming accounts for 1 base at V and 8 bases at J, while the number of junction bases matched to no gene is 3. For CDR1 and CDR2, the germline V gene lists MDHEN and SYDVKM. Counted from cysteine to phenylalanine, this CDR3 has 13 amino acids. Left in the record is the CDR3 DNA by itself, 39 bases read in frame from the first base. A single peripheral blood draw of approximately 100 mL on average was collected from each donor into heparinised tubes. Using a panel that included CD45RO, CCR7, CD25, CD127, CD95 and CD27, naive, central memory, regulatory and stem cell-like memory CD4+ T cells were sorted on a BD FACSAria II. Purity was above 95% for every sorted population. PBMCs were isolated immediately by Lymphoprep density gradient centrifugation and stained directly without culture. So that batch effects would be minimized, each experiment stained and sorted samples in pairs, pairing one healthy donor with one patient.

The rearrangement joined TRBV28 to TRBJ1-2, and 8 bases in between align with TRBD1. Sequences were obtained from central memory CD4+ T cells from blood. The source is a woman between 18 and 29 years old in good health. The CDR3 reads as follows: CASSLLTGVGYTF. At the DNA level, the sequence is TGTGCCAGCAGTTTATTGACAGGGGTCGGCTACACCTTC.